One sample yielded the 22 T cell receptor beta chains listed below, sequenced in a study of blood T cell repertoires in COVID-19. Generated by immunoSEQ multiplex PCR, the TCRdb table keeps only in-frame clones and is missing some. The table includes 540,000 or so clones, roughly 89% detected once. Sequencing used peripheral blood. Receptor source: a woman aged 45-59 years with COVID-19, enrolled during active disease.

The CDR3: CATSSLMARRVDEQFF. The DNA of the CDR3 is TGTGCCACCAGCAGTCTCATGGCCCGCCGGGTGGATGAGCAGTTCTTC. V and J are TRBV15 and TRBJ2-1; D call uncertain. CDR1 and CDR2 (germline): LNHNV, YYDKDF (reference sequence). V gave up 3 bases and J gave up 8 bases, with 20 bases separating them. This CDR3 is 16 amino acids long.

The V call is TRBV5-4, the J call TRBJ2-5; the D is unclear. Germline V lookup: CDR1 SGHNT, CDR2 YYREEE (reference sequence). The V end lost 4 bases, the J end lost 1 base, and 17 bases lay between the germline ends. CDR3 length equals 16 residues. CDR3 in DNA: TGTGCCAGCAGCCCCGAACTACCCCCTAGCCAAGAGACCCAGTACTTC. Amino acid sequence: CASSPELPPSQETQYF.

The chain links TRBV19 to TRBJ1-4; 11 nucleotides agree with TRBD1. Losses at the gene ends were 1 base for V and 8 bases for J; bases not matched to a gene: 15. Germline V gene data show CDR1 as LNHDA and CDR2 as SQIVND (reference sequence). The CDR3 is made up of 19 amino acids. The CDR3 sequence is CASSIGRGTGGDLEEKLFF. The CDR3 nucleotides read TGTGCCAGTAGTATAGGGAGGGGGACAGGGGGTGATTTGGAAGAAAAACTGTTTTTT.

This clone appeared a few times. V gene TRBV4-1 combines with J gene TRBJ1-2; no definite D call. Trimming pared 3 bases from V and 1 base from J, leaving 15 bases between. CDR1 MGHRA and CDR2 YSYEKL come from the germline V gene. The CDR3 contains 16 residues. CDR3 nucleotide sequence: TGCGCCAGCAGCCAGGCCCTCCCTTTCAGTAACTATGGCTACACCTTC. It encodes CASSQALPFSNYGYTF.

The chain combines TRBV25-1 with TRBJ2-3; 7 bases line up with TRBD1. Per germline, CDR1 MGHDK and CDR2 SYGVNS. The CDR3 has 13 residues. The V gene end was trimmed by 7 bases and the J gene end by 6 bases; junction bases not matched to a gene: 7. CDR3: CASKDRVGDTQYF. The CDR3 DNA reads as TGTGCCAGCAAAGACAGGGTTGGTGATACGCAGTATTTT.

The rearrangement links TRBV9 to TRBJ1-2; TRBD1 matches 9 bases. The CDR3 length is 14 residues. J was trimmed by 7 bases and V by 3 bases; bases with no gene match: 7. In germline, CDR1 is SGDLS, CDR2 YYNGEE. In nucleotides, the CDR3 is TGTGCCAGCAGCGGGAGACAGGGGGTGGGTGGCTACACCTTC. Its protein is CASSGRQGVGGYTF.

The genes are TRBV7-2 and TRBJ1-1; unclear D gene. The CDR3 is 15 amino acids. The V gene lost 1 base and the J gene lost 1 base, with 10 bases spanning the gap. Germline assignment: CDR1 SGHTA and CDR2 FQGNSA. In DNA form, the CDR3 reads TGTGCCAGCAGCTTAGGCCCGACGGGGAACACTGAAGCTTTCTTT. It encodes CASSLGPTGNTEAFF.

The chain links TRBV25-1 to TRBJ1-1; TRBD1 might be the D (6 bases). V dropped 8 bases and J dropped 6 bases, with 16 bases sitting between them. CDR3 length: 13 amino acids. Looked up from germline, CDR1 is MGHDK and CDR2 is SYGVNS. The CDR3 region is CASEGGGNPEAFF. CDR3 bases: TGTGCCAGCGAGGGTGGGGGCAACCCTGAAGCTTTCTTT.

J is TRBJ2-6 and V is TRBV28; 7 bases are a match to TRBD1. The CDR3 has 17 residues. The V gene end was trimmed by 7 bases and the J gene end by 0 bases; junction bases not matched to a gene: 9. From germline, CDR1 is MDHEN and CDR2 SYDVKM. CDR3 sequence (DNA): TGTGCCAGCACAATGACAGGGAGCGGCTCTGGGGCCAACGTCCTGACTTTC. Translated: CASTMTGSGSGANVLTF.

V and J are TRBV2 and TRBJ1-1; D ambiguous. Germline lookup yields CDR1 SNHLY and CDR2 FYNNEI. Trimming removed 4 bases at V and 1 base at J, with 10 bases between. The CDR3 runs 14 residues. The CDR3 bases are TGTGCCAGCAGTGCGGGTGGAGCGAACACTGAAGCTTTCTTT. Translation gives CASSAGGANTEAFF.

The chain carries TRBV5-4 and TRBJ2-5; 9 bases agree with TRBD2. The CDR3 is made up of 16 amino acids. V lost 4 bases, J lost 1 base, and 8 bases stayed unmatched. The germline V gene encodes CDR1 SGHNT and CDR2 YYREEE (reference sequence). The CDR3, as DNA: TGTGCCAGCAGCCCTAAGCGGGGGGTTGGCCAAGAGACCCAGTACTTC. Amino acid sequence: CASSPKRGVGQETQYF.

This clone showed up just once. The chain has TRBV4-2 and TRBJ1-4, with 9 positions matching TRBD1. The CDR3 consists of 17 residues. Germline CDR1 reads LGHNA; CDR2 reads YNFKEQ. V shed 1 base and J 6 bases; nucleotides not matched to a gene: 9. The CDR3 spells CASSQVYLGQGDEKLFF. CDR3 coding DNA: TGTGCCAGCAGCCAAGTATATTTGGGACAGGGAGATGAAAAACTGTTTTTT.

The chain combines TRBV5-1 with TRBJ2-1; D gene uncertain. The germline V gene has CDR1 SGHRS and CDR2 YFSETQ. CDR3 length: 16 residues. The V end lost 0 bases, the J end lost 6 bases, and 16 bases lay between the germline ends. The CDR3 DNA reads TGCGCCAGCAGCTTGGTTCGGGTGGGTGGATTCAATGAGCAGTTCTTC. Protein sequence: CASSLVRVGGFNEQFF.

The chain couples TRBV2 to TRBJ2-5; the match to TRBD2 covers 7 bases. J was trimmed by 5 bases and V by 4 bases; bases with no gene match: 10. Germline lookup yields CDR1 SNHLY and CDR2 FYNNEI. The CDR3 sequence is 15 residues long. The CDR3 nucleotides are TGTGCCAGCAGTGCGTGGACTAGTCGGTGGGAGACCCAGTACTTC. It is translated as CASSAWTSRWETQYF.

V usage is TRBV2 and J usage is TRBJ2-7, with D possibly matching TRBD2 (5 bases). The germline V gene has CDR1 SNHLY and CDR2 FYNNEI. The CDR3 runs to 15 residues. Trimming pared 2 bases from V and 2 bases from J, leaving 13 bases between. CDR3 sequence reads: CASSENPAGTYEQYF. Written as DNA, the CDR3 is TGTGCCAGCAGTGAAAACCCGGCGGGCACCTACGAGCAGTACTTC.

This chain uses TRBV27 with TRBJ2-7, with D tentatively TRBD1 (6 bases). The CDR3 runs to 16 residues. With 8 bases removed from V and 2 bases from J, the gap between germline ends came to 22 bases. CDR1 and CDR2 from the germline V gene are MNHEY and SMNVEV (reference sequence). The CDR3 here is CASGDPAPGQPYEQYF. For the CDR3, the DNA is TGTGCCAGCGGTGACCCCGCCCCGGGACAACCCTACGAGCAGTACTTC.

CDR3 sequence reads: CAISDAIGTGDLSGYTF. The CDR3 DNA is TGTGCCATCAGTGACGCGATAGGGACAGGGGATCTGTCTGGCTACACCTTC. The V gene is TRBV10-3, the J gene TRBJ1-2; 10 nucleotides line up with TRBD1. V shed 3 bases and J 7 bases; nucleotides not matched to a gene: 14. There are 17 residues in the CDR3. CDR1 ENHRY and CDR2 SYGVKD come from the germline V gene.

The V call is TRBV19, the J call TRBJ1-4; 9 bases are shared with TRBD1. Germline V CDR1 and CDR2: LNHDA, SQIVND (reference sequence). V trimming: 4 bases; J trimming: 8 bases; junction bases outside the gene matches: 11. The length of the CDR3 is 16 residues. The CDR3 loop reads CASSKGGQGIGEKLFF. The DNA of the CDR3 is TGTGCCAGTAGTAAGGGGGGACAGGGAATCGGCGAAAAACTGTTTTTT.

The chain recombines TRBV30 with TRBJ2-7; D call uncertain. Per germline, CDR1 GTSNPN and CDR2 SVGIG (reference sequence). With 1 base removed from V and 3 bases from J, the gap between germline ends came to 10 bases. The CDR3 has 13 residues. The DNA of the CDR3 is TGTGCCTGGAGTGGGGCCGGATACTACGAGCAGTACTTC. Protein: CAWSGAGYYEQYF.

The V gene is TRBV6-6, the J gene TRBJ2-7; D is undetermined. The germline gives CDR1 MNHNY, CDR2 SVGAGI (reference sequence). The CDR3 totals 13 residues. Trimming removed 2 bases from V and 2 bases from J, with 7 bases in between. CDR3 nucleotide sequence: TGTGCCAGCAGTTACGCGAAGACCTACGAGCAGTACTTC. Translation: CASSYAKTYEQYF.

V usage is TRBV12-3 or TRBV12-4 and J usage is TRBJ2-5, with D possibly being TRBD1 (5 bases). Trimming removed 6 bases from V and 0 bases from J, with 8 bases in between. The CDR3 contains 13 residues. The CDR3 DNA reads as TGTGCCAGCAGCGTGGACAACCAAGAGACCCAGTACTTC. Protein product: CASSVDNQETQYF.

The chain carries TRBV6-2 or TRBV6-3 and TRBJ1-2; maybe TRBD1 (5 bases). Trimming took 6 bases from V and 6 from J, leaving 11 bases between them. Germline V lookup: CDR1 MNHEY, CDR2 SVGEGT. The CDR3 spans 12 residues. The CDR3 nucleotides are TGTGCCAGCAGCTCAACGACAGATGGCTACACCTTC. Its protein product is CASSSTTDGYTF.